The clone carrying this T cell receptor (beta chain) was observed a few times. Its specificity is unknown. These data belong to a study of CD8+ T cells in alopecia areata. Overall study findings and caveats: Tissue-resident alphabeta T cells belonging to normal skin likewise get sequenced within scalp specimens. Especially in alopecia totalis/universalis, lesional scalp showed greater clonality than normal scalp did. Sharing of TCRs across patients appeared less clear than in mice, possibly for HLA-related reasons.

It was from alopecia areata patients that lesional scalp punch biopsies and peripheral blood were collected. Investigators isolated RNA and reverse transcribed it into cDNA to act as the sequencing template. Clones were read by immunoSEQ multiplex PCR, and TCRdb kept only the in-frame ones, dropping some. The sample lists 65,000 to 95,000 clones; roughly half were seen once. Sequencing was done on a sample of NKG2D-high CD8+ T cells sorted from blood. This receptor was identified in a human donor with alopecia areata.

The CDR3 sequence: CSDQGAIDEQFF. For the CDR3, the DNA is TGCAGCGACCAGGGGGCTATCGATGAGCAGTTCTTC. This chain links TRBV29-1 with TRBJ2-1; TRBD1 matches at 8 bases. Trimming removed 7 bases from V and 8 bases from J; junction bases left unmatched: 7. CDR3 length: 12 residues. Germline V gene sequence: CDR1 SQVTM, CDR2 ANQGSEA.